This T cell receptor beta chain stems from a study of T-cell reconstitution after alpha-beta-depleted transplantation in children. During its preparation, the TCRbeta library received unique molecular identifiers. One entry per CDR3 protein, called by TCRdb with MiXCR from the PCR reads. The data show approximately 500,000 distinct CDR3 sequences, about 10% seen once. The study, taken as a whole, reports: Surviving thymic progenitors and recipient T cells were the source of high TCRbeta diversity at day 60 in some patients. Reportedly, roughly two months post-transplant, alpha-beta T cells arose from several hundred expanded graft clones. Among T cells one year after transplant, newly produced cells accounted for most counts and diversity.

Concerning this clonotype itself: Its cognate antigen is unknown.

The CDR3 runs to 14 residues. The germline gives CDR1 KGHDR, CDR2 SFDVKD. Trimming left V 8 bases short and J 0 bases short, with 12 bases between. This chain uses TRBV24-1 with TRBJ1-2; D is possibly TRBD1 (5 bases). The source material was PBMCs, sampled before TCRalphabeta/CD19-depleted stem cell transplant. This clonotype was obtained from a child aged 2 to 10 with inherited bone marrow failure, due to receive a stem cell transplant. This chain's CDR3 is CATNILGANYGYTF. The CDR3 nucleotides read TGTGCCACCAACATCCTGGGGGCTAACTATGGCTACACCTTC.